What follows are 9 T cell receptor beta chains derived from one specimen sequenced in a study of blood T cell repertoires in COVID-19. TCRdb's table, derived via immunoSEQ multiplex PCR, lists solely in-frame clones and lacks some. The sample has about 90,000 clones; approximately 88% are singletons. The material sequenced was peripheral blood. These receptors were taken from a woman aged 70-85 years with acute or convalescent COVID-19.

J is TRBJ2-7 and V is TRBV4-2; tentatively, D is TRBD1 (6 bases). CDR3 length: 12 amino acids. CDR1 LGHNA and CDR2 YNFKEQ come from the germline V gene. As DNA, the CDR3 is TGTACGTGGTGGGGGCCCGGGGACGAGCAGTACGTC. Amino acid sequence: CTWWGPGDEQYV.

Notes on this clone: The sample has other DNA sequences that encode this CDR3 too. The gene calls are TRBV28 and TRBJ2-7, with 11 bases lining up with TRBD2. The CDR3 contains 15 residues. The trim removed 4 bases at V and 3 bases at J, leaving 5 bases unmatched. CDR1 and CDR2 from the germline V gene are MDHEN and SYDVKM. This chain's CDR3 is CASSSPGLADYEQYF. The CDR3 nucleotides read TGTGCCAGCAGTTCACCGGGACTAGCGGACTACGAGCAGTACTTC.

This clone has just one count. The V gene is TRBV5-4, the J gene TRBJ2-2; TRBD2 matches 8 bases. CDR1 and CDR2 (germline): SGHNT, YYREEE (reference sequence). This CDR3 has 16 residues. With V trimmed by 6 bases and J by 4 bases, 11 bases remained unmatched. CDR3 bases: TGTGCCAGCAACAGCCCGGTCGGGGGGGCCACCGGGGAGCTGTTTTTT. This translates into CASNSPVGGATGELFF.

V gene TRBV6-5 combines with J gene TRBJ2-2, with D maybe TRBD2 (5 bases). In germline, CDR1 is MNHEY, CDR2 SVGAGI. V dropped 5 bases and J dropped 5 bases, with 6 bases sitting between them. The CDR3 has 12 amino acids. The CDR3, as DNA: TGTGCCAGCAGTAGAGGGACCGGGGAGCTGTTTTTT. Its translation is CASSRGTGELFF.

The chain carries TRBV18 and TRBJ1-2, with TRBD1 matching over 10 bases. Per the germline V gene, CDR1 is KGHSH and CDR2 is LQKENI. The CDR3 has 15 amino acids. Trimming cost V 2 bases and J 8 bases; bases outside gene matches: 8. CDR3 nucleotide sequence: TGTGCCAGCTCACCAAAGGACAGGGGGAGGAGGGGCTACACCTTC. Translating gives CASSPKDRGRRGYTF.

This clone was recorded a few times. This chain links TRBV7-2 with TRBJ2-5, with TRBD1 matching 9 bases. With 4 bases clipped from V and 6 bases from J, the junction kept 9 bases outside the gene matches. This CDR3 has 15 residues. Germline V gene data show CDR1 as SGHTA and CDR2 as FQGNSA. CDR3 residues: CASSSSGQGLKTQYF. The CDR3 DNA follows: TGTGCCAGCAGCTCCTCCGGACAGGGGCTCAAGACCCAGTACTTC.

The chain recombines TRBV7-9 with TRBJ1-5, with D uncertain. Germline CDR1 and CDR2: SEHNR and FQNEAQ (reference sequence). The CDR3 is 12 residues long. Between the trimmed V and J ends, which lost 7 bases and 4 bases, there was a span of 8 bases. Here the CDR3 reads CASTDGNQPQHF. In nucleotides, the CDR3 is TGTGCCAGCACCGACGGGAATCAGCCCCAGCATTTT.

V usage is TRBV5-1 and J usage is TRBJ2-7, with a possible D match to TRBD1 (6 bases). CDR3 size: 13 residues. Germline lookup yields CDR1 SGHRS and CDR2 YFSETQ. With 5 bases removed from V and 6 bases from J, the gap between germline ends came to 15 bases. CDR3 nucleotides: TGCGCCAGCAGACAGGGATCCACTGGCGAGCAGTACGTC. Its protein product is CASRQGSTGEQYV.

CDR3 amino acids: CASSIGTGGRAYEQYF. Written as DNA, the CDR3 is TGCGCCAGCAGCATAGGGACAGGGGGCAGGGCCTACGAGCAGTACTTC. This chain uses TRBV5-1 with TRBJ2-7, with TRBD1 matching over 12 bases. This CDR3 has 16 amino acids. V lost 4 bases to trimming and J lost 2 bases; unmatched junction nucleotides: 7. The germline V gene has CDR1 SGHRS and CDR2 YFSETQ.